This T cell receptor (beta chain) was recovered during a study of control samples from healthy donors and cancer patients. V lost 0 bases and J lost 7; bases outside the gene matches: 2. CDR3 length equals 13 residues. Germline V gives CDR1 SGHTS, CDR2 YDEGEE. Repertoires were generated with immunoSEQ multiplex PCR, while TCRdb's copy carries only in-frame clones and drops some. The data hold 40,000 to 55,000 clones, with 89% observed a single time. The sample taken for sequencing was PBMCs. The clonotype was recovered from a middle-aged man with colorectal cancer. V and J are TRBV5-8 and TRBJ1-2; 8 bases line up with TRBD1. CDR3 nucleotides: TGTGCCAGCAGCTTGGACAGGGGGGGTGGCTACACCTTC. Translated: CASSLDRGGGYTF.